The subject of this entry is one T cell receptor (beta chain). CDR1 is MNHEY and CDR2 is SVGAGI in the germline V gene. The CDR3 is 13 residues long. The V gene end was trimmed by 6 bases and the J gene end by 2 bases; junction bases not matched to a gene: 0. This record belongs to a study of control samples from healthy donors and cancer patients. Here immunoSEQ multiplex PCR was the method, and the copy in TCRdb shows in-frame clones only, minus some. The table records over 200,000 clones, around 80% of them present only once. V is TRBV6-5 and J is TRBJ1-3; 8 bases agree with TRBD1. This TCR was recovered from a woman aged 60-70 years with lung cancer. The sample consisted of PBMCs. The CDR3 is CASRDRAGNTIYF. CDR3 nucleotides: TGTGCCAGCAGGGACAGGGCTGGAAACACCATATATTTT.